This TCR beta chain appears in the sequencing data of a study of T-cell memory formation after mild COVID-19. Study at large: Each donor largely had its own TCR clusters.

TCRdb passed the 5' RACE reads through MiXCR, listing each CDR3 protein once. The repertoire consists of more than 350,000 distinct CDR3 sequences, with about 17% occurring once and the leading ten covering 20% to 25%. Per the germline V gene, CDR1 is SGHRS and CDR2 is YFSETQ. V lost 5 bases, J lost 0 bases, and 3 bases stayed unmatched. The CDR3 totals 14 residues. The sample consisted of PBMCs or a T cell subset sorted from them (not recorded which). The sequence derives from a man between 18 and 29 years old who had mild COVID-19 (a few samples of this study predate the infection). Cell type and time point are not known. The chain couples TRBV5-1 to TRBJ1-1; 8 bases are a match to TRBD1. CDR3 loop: CASRRTGLNTEAFF. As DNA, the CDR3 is TGCGCCAGCAGAAGGACAGGGTTGAACACTGAAGCTTTCTTT.